Listed below are T cell receptor beta chains from one sample, sequenced in a study of CD8+CD57+ T cells in acquired aplastic anemia. TCRdb called the reads again in MiXCR, with one record for every CDR3 protein. Here the sample spans 150,000 to 200,000 distinct CDR3 sequences, 48% being singletons. The sample consisted of sorted CD4+, CD8+, or CD8+CD57+ T cells (not recorded which) from PBMCs. The source is a human donor with aplastic anemia. CDR3s include the opening cysteine and the closing phenylalanine or tryptophan.

TRBV11-1,CASSAPLVNGFGQENTEAFF
TRBV7-3,CASSPHNEQFF
TRBV20-1,CSARDHSTGYLGGGGYTF
TRBV5-5,CASSLKGIGSGELFF
TRBV19,CASSSAYEQYF
TRBV6-1,CASSEEGGQYEQYF
TRBV7-7,CASSPDSNTEAFF
TRBV12-3/TRBV12-4,CASSLVGAFF
TRBV20-1,CSARSDSSYEQYF
TRBV5-1,CASSRSDEQYF
TRBV3-1,CASGTGARVFF
TRBV4-2,CASTNERGAQGNSPLHF
TRBV7-2,CASSFAAGAGNEQFF
TRBV2,CASSRTGANTGELFF
TRBV20-1,CSARDLGRPADTQYF
TRBV7-6,CASSTQGYNSPLHF
TRBV7-8,CASSLGGVGEPQHF
TRBV5-1,CASSLEGWMNTEAFF
TRBV4-2,CASSENTDTQYF
TRBV5-1,CASRSGTGSTSYNEQFF
TRBV14,CASTETGSGNTIYF
TRBV27,CASRGLGTDTQYF
TRBV19,CASSQGNTEAFF
TRBV25-1,CASSARPVAGNEQYF
TRBV2,CASSGGLAGSSASTDTQYF